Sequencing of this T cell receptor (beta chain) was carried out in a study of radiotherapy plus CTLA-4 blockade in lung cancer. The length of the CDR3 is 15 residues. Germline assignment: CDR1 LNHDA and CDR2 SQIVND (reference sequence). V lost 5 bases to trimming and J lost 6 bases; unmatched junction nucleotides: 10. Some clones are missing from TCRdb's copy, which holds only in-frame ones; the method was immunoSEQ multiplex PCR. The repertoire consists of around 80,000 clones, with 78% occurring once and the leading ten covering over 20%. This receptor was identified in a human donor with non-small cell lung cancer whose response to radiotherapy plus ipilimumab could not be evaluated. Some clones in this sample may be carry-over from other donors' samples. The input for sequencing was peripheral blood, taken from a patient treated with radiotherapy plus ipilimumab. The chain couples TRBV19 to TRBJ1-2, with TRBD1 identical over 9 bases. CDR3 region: CASSFTGQGGHGYTF. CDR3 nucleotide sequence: TGTGCCAGTAGTTTCACGGGACAGGGCGGACATGGCTACACCTTC.